This T cell receptor beta chain emerged from a study of identical twins listed by TCRdb under 2016. With regard to the full study: TCR alpha and beta repertoires from monozygotic twins, unrelated adults of various ages and cord blood were deep-sequenced to test whether fetal clonotypes persist. To rule out contamination, the twin experiments were replicated at different times with different library preparation protocols. Study-wide findings and limitations: Because the same donors could not be followed over many years, the conclusions relied on cross-sectional statistical analysis. Fewer insertions were carried by abundant cord blood beta clonotypes, a similar but weaker trend appeared in young adult naive repertoires, and no such trend appeared in memory repertoires. Out-of-frame TCR alpha sharing in monozygotic twins was systematically underestimated by recombination models, whereas sharing between unrelated individuals was in agreement with the recombination models. Compared with coincidental sharing between unrelated individuals, an excess of low generation-probability sequences was observed among out-of-frame TCR alpha sequences shared between twins. Zero-insertion analyses could be partly confounded by invariant T cells such as MAIT and iNKT, although diverse VJ usage argued against such confounding for most clonotypes. In beta out-of-frame sequences, excess twin sharing was weaker, because having fewer shared sequences lowered the signal-to-noise ratio.

In this sample, this clonotype turned up a few times. Its antigen remains unidentified. Base qualities are not at hand, and no much larger clone is one base apart. To prepare the library, 5' RACE was applied. The run used an Illumina HiSeq 2000. A universal primer binding site was introduced by template switching, and a unique molecular identifier was present in the final cDNA, enabling accurate counting of TCR cDNA molecules. Specific primers in the conserved constant-segment region were used to synthesize first-strand cDNA for the TCR alpha and beta chains. Each cDNA library was double barcoded, with a SMART-Mk sample barcode plus Illumina barcodes, to control for contamination. TruSeq adapter sequences, together with Illumina sample barcodes, were added in two successive PCR steps. Sequencing of the TCR alpha and beta cDNA libraries was done on the Illumina HiSeq platform using custom primers. The paper's processing steps were these. MiGEC was used to process raw reads and extract unique molecular identifiers, and MiXCR was used to find CDR3 positions. Recombination models were inferred per individual with the repgenHMM and IGoR tools using an EM algorithm. The tcR package in R was used for shared clonotype analysis, with sharing normalized by the product of cloneset sizes. To study raw recombination without the effects of thymic and clonal selection, out-of-frame nonproductive sequences were analyzed. TCRdb itself trimmed the public reads at Q25 with fastp, ran MiXCR and retained productive beta chains. When rows share a CDR3 protein, they turn into one entry using the most common DNA and genes. TCRdb's processing, not the authors', yielded these V and J calls. For this sample there are about 280,000 distinct CDR3 sequences; approximately 8% appear just once. The biggest ten clones account for around 2.1% of the sample.

Every donor in the study was a healthy Caucasian. The twin cohort consisted of three pairs of female monozygotic twins, all aged roughly 18 to 30 years. Miltenyi CD45RO+ enrichment and human naive T-cell isolation kits were used to isolate memory (CD45RO+) and naive T cells from PBMC. The same sample was also studied in work on yellow fever vaccine responses in identical twins. The second publication reports: The authors reported that the T cell response to vaccination in identical twins appeared partly convergent and partly personalized. In the study, vaccine-responding T cell clones were precisely tracked in identical twins.

Sequenced: memory (CD45RO+) T cells sorted from blood. Taken with the paper, the label for cell subset or site translates to: CD45RO+ enriched T cells. The receptor was isolated from a woman in her late teens or twenties in good health.

Here the CDR3 is given as CASSLGALGNTEAFF. The DNA sequence follows: TGTGCCAGCAGCTTAGGGGCACTAGGGAACACTGAAGCTTTCTTT. In this chain, TRBV7-2 is recombined with TRBJ1-1, with the D gene uncertain. V is reduced by 1 base and J by 1 base, leaving a spacing of 10 bases between them. Taken from the germline V gene, the CDR1 and CDR2 loops are SGHTA and FQGNSA. From the cysteine up to the phenylalanine, the CDR3 has a length of 15 residues. The only DNA kept is the CDR3, 45 bases in frame from the first base.